One sample yielded the 26 T cell receptor beta chains listed below, sequenced in a study of control samples from healthy donors and cancer patients. Assay used: immunoSEQ multiplex PCR; TCRdb lists only in-frame clones, some missing. This table holds roughly 130,000 clones, 70% to 90% found once. The source material was blood. These TCRs come from a woman in her twenties or thirties in good health.

This clone was observed a handful of times. V gene TRBV7-2 combines with J gene TRBJ2-7, with 7 positions matching TRBD2. CDR1 and CDR2 from the germline V gene are SGHTA and FQGNSA. V lost 1 base to trimming and J lost 4 bases; unmatched junction nucleotides: 10. This CDR3 has 16 amino acids. The CDR3 DNA sequence: TGTGCCAGCAGCTTAGGGGTTGGGGGAGGGCTTTACGAGCAGTACTTC. It is translated as CASSLGVGGGLYEQYF.

The V call is TRBV5-1, the J call TRBJ1-1, with D maybe TRBD1 (5 bases). Trimming took off 4 bases at V and 4 bases at J, with 20 bases between the two ends. Germline CDR1 reads SGHRS; CDR2 reads YFSETQ. The length of the CDR3 is 16 residues. The CDR3, as DNA: TGCGCCAGCAGCAGCGGGGACTTAATTCAGGGCACTGAAGCTTTCTTT. Translation gives CASSSGDLIQGTEAFF.

The rearrangement links TRBV10-3 to TRBJ2-5; D is perhaps TRBD2 (5 bases). The CDR3 is 14 residues long. Germline CDR1 is ENHRY and CDR2 is SYGVKD. Trimming removed 2 bases from V and 6 bases from J, with 13 bases in between. Here the CDR3 reads CAISEGGLTQTQYF. The CDR3 DNA follows: TGTGCCATCAGTGAGGGAGGACTCACCCAGACCCAGTACTTC.

CDR3 sequence (DNA): TGTGCCAGCAGCCAAGTAGGTGTGAACACTGAAGCTTTCTTT. Protein sequence: CASSQVGVNTEAFF. The chain is built from TRBV3-1 (or the pseudogene TRBV3-2) and TRBJ1-1; D gene ambiguous. V gave up 1 base and J gave up 0 bases, with 6 bases separating them. Germline loops: CDR1 LGHDT, CDR2 YNNKEL (reference sequence). The CDR3 length is 14 residues.

The V and J genes are TRBV9 and TRBJ2-3, with 7 bases lining up with TRBD2. V was clipped by 0 bases and J by 2 bases; unmatched bases: 6. The CDR3 runs 16 residues. Germline CDR1 and CDR2: SGDLS and YYNGEE. CDR3: CASSVGGSDSTDTQYF. As DNA, the CDR3 is TGTGCCAGCAGCGTAGGCGGGAGTGACTCCACAGATACGCAGTATTTT.

This chain links TRBV6-6 with TRBJ2-6; D is uncertain. Trimming removed 7 bases at V and 0 bases at J, with 4 bases between. CDR3 size: 13 residues. CDR1 is MNHNY and CDR2 is SVGAGI in the germline V gene (reference sequence). The CDR3 here is CASTSSGANVLTF. CDR3 DNA sequence: TGTGCCAGCACTTCCTCTGGGGCCAACGTCCTGACTTTC.

For this clone: The junction shows a germline mismatch at one end, possibly a read error. CDR3 amino acids: CASSQVLRDRPHF. The CDR3, as DNA: TGTGCCAGCAGCCAAGTCCTACGGGACAGGCCCCACTTC. The V and J genes are TRBV14 and TRBJ2-7; 8 bases agree with TRBD1. Germline values: CDR1 SGHDN, CDR2 FVKESK. The CDR3 is 13 amino acids.

This chain uses TRBV4-1 with TRBJ2-1, with 7 bases that match TRBD2. V lost 1 base, J lost 4 bases, and 19 bases stayed unmatched. The CDR3 length is 20 residues. Germline lookup yields CDR1 MGHRA and CDR2 YSYEKL. CDR3 protein: CASSQVFSPGLSNEYNEQFF. The CDR3 coding sequence is TGCGCCAGCAGCCAAGTTTTTTCACCGGGACTATCGAACGAGTACAATGAGCAGTTCTTC.

In this sample, this clone turned up once. Here the CDR3 reads CASSERERQGRGYTF. The DNA for the CDR3 is TGTGCCAGCAGTGAAAGGGAGCGACAGGGTCGCGGCTACACCTTC. The chain employs TRBV6-1 and TRBJ1-2; TRBD1 aligns across 7 bases. V was clipped by 2 bases and J by 8 bases; unmatched bases: 11. The germline CDR1 and CDR2 sequences are MNHNS and SASEGT. This CDR3 has 15 residues.

Sample share makes this clone large (0.1 to 1%). The rearrangement joins TRBV5-4 to TRBJ2-4; TRBD2 matches at 7 bases. The length of the CDR3 is 20 residues. From germline, CDR1 is SGHNT and CDR2 YYREEE (reference sequence). V shed 2 bases, J shed 1 base, and the junction held 18 bases outside the gene matches. The CDR3 loop is CASSFLSKGRGGGAKNIQYF. In DNA, the CDR3 is TGTGCCAGCAGCTTTCTTTCTAAAGGGCGAGGCGGGGGTGCCAAAAACATTCAGTACTTC.

The chain has TRBV3-1 (or the pseudogene TRBV3-2) and TRBJ2-1, with 7 bases that match TRBD2. Germline V gene lookup returns CDR1 LGHDT and CDR2 YNNKEL (reference sequence). This CDR3 has 13 amino acids. The junction had 13 bases not matched to a gene; V was cut back by 5 bases and J by 15 bases. The DNA for the CDR3 is TGTGCCAGCAGCACCCAGAAAGGTGGGAGGGGGTTCTTC. Amino acids: CASSTQKGGRGFF.

The chain couples TRBV5-1 to TRBJ2-3; TRBD1 agrees at 8 bases. This CDR3 comprises 14 residues. V was pared by 7 bases and J by 2 bases, with 6 bases of the junction left unmatched. Germline V gene sequence: CDR1 SGHRS, CDR2 YFSETQ. The CDR3 sequence is CASGGQGYTDTQYF. The CDR3 DNA follows: TGCGCCAGCGGAGGACAGGGCTACACAGATACGCAGTATTTT. Using reference TRBV5-1 and TRBJ2-3 for the parts outside the CDR3, the full variable domain is KAGVTQTPRYLIKTRGQQVTLSCSPISGHRSVSWYQQTPGQGLQFLFEYFSETQRNKGNFPGRFSGRQFSNSRSEMNVSTLELGDSALYLCASGGQGYTDTQYFGPGTRLTVL.

J is TRBJ1-1 and V is TRBV5-1; D not certain. There are 14 residues in the CDR3. V was pared by 6 bases and J by 4 bases, with 16 bases between. Germline values: CDR1 SGHRS, CDR2 YFSETQ. The CDR3 loop reads CASTTEEGATEAFF. The CDR3, as DNA: TGCGCCAGCACCACGGAGGAGGGCGCCACTGAAGCTTTCTTT.

The chain combines TRBV19 with TRBJ1-5; perhaps TRBD1 as D (5 bases). The CDR3 contains 14 residues. Germline V gives CDR1 LNHDA, CDR2 SQIVND (reference sequence). Between the trimmed V and J ends, which lost 6 bases and 7 bases, there was a span of 16 bases. CDR3 bases: TGTGCCAGTAGCACCGTTGGACATTCCCAGCCCCAGCATTTT. Residues: CASSTVGHSQPQHF.

This clone was detected once. The V call is TRBV28, the J call TRBJ2-3; 7 nucleotides match TRBD1. Looked up from germline, CDR1 is MDHEN and CDR2 is SYDVKM. The CDR3 extends over 14 amino acids. This CDR3 is CAYRGLAPTDTQYF. The CDR3 nucleotides are TGTGCGTACAGGGGTTTAGCGCCTACAGATACGCAGTATTTT.

The V and J genes are TRBV2 and TRBJ2-2, with 10 bases that match TRBD2. This CDR3 comprises 16 residues. Germline values: CDR1 SNHLY, CDR2 FYNNEI. Trimming removed 9 bases from V and 6 bases from J; junction bases left unmatched: 13. The CDR3 sequence is CARRRASGREAGELFF. The DNA for the CDR3 is TGTGCCAGAAGAAGGGCTAGCGGGAGAGAGGCCGGGGAGCTGTTTTTT.

This rearrangement joins TRBV3-1 (or the pseudogene TRBV3-2) to TRBJ1-2, with TRBD1 matching over 7 bases. From germline, CDR1 is LGHDT and CDR2 YNNKEL (reference sequence). With 1 base clipped from V and 3 bases from J, the junction kept 2 bases outside the gene matches. This CDR3 is 14 amino acids long. This chain's CDR3 is CASSQVGQDYGYTF. CDR3 nucleotides: TGTGCCAGCAGCCAAGTCGGACAGGACTATGGCTACACCTTC.

The genes are TRBV5-6 and TRBJ1-5, with D tentatively TRBD1 (5 bases). Germline V gives CDR1 SGHDT, CDR2 YYEEEE. Between the trimmed V and J ends, which lost 0 bases and 4 bases, there was a span of 14 bases. This CDR3 is 16 amino acids long. CDR3 DNA sequence: TGTGCCAGCAGCTTGGGGGGTGAGGGGACGAATCAGCCCCAGCATTTT. Protein product: CASSLGGEGTNQPQHF.

The chain employs TRBV9 and TRBJ2-1; D is unclear. Trimming removed 4 bases from V and 4 bases from J, with 15 bases in between. The CDR3 extends over 15 amino acids. Germline CDR1 reads SGDLS; CDR2 reads YYNGEE. For the CDR3, the DNA is TGTGCCAGCAGCTTCAACCCCCAGCTGTACAATGAGCAGTTCTTC. It codes for CASSFNPQLYNEQFF.

The V and J genes are TRBV9 and TRBJ1-2; D uncertain. The CDR3 sequence is 14 residues long. Trimming shortened V by 0 bases and J by 2 bases, and 8 bases separated the two germline ends. Germline V gene lookup returns CDR1 SGDLS and CDR2 YYNGEE. CDR3 protein: CASSVAETNYGYTF. Here the CDR3 DNA reads TGTGCCAGCAGCGTAGCGGAGACGAACTATGGCTACACCTTC.

The chain links TRBV5-5 to TRBJ2-7, with a weak D call TRBD1 (6 bases). The V gene lost 2 bases and the J gene lost 6 bases, with 18 bases spanning the gap. This CDR3 contains 15 residues. Germline V gene data show CDR1 as SGHKS and CDR2 as YYEKEE (reference sequence). CDR3 sequence reads: CASSFLAQGSAEQYF. The CDR3 DNA reads TGTGCCAGCAGCTTTTTAGCCCAGGGGTCTGCCGAGCAGTACTTC.

The J gene is TRBJ2-5, the V gene TRBV18, with 8 bases aligning to TRBD1. V shed 3 bases, J shed 7 bases, and the junction held 4 bases outside the gene matches. The CDR3 spans 13 residues. Germline CDR1 is KGHSH and CDR2 is LQKENI. CDR3 sequence (DNA): TGTGCCAGCTCACCGGACAGGGATGGGACCCAGTACTTC. It yields the protein CASSPDRDGTQYF.

The gene calls are TRBV30 and TRBJ2-1; a possible D gene is TRBD2 (6 bases). V was pared by 2 bases and J by 15 bases, with 17 bases between. CDR1 is GTSNPN and CDR2 is SVGIG in the germline V gene (reference sequence). The CDR3 is 12 residues long. The CDR3 reads CAWSPGEPSPFF. The DNA for the CDR3 is TGTGCCTGGAGTCCGGGGGAGCCATCCCCGTTCTTC.

The CDR3 coding sequence is TGTGCCAGCAGCTGGACGGCTTACAATGAGCAGTTCTTC. Its translation is CASSWTAYNEQFF. The J gene is TRBJ2-1, the V gene TRBV11-3; D is ambiguous. Germline assignment: CDR1 SGHNT and CDR2 YENEEA. V shed 4 bases and J shed 4 bases, with 8 bases lying between them. This CDR3 is 13 amino acids long.

The rearrangement links TRBV5-1 to TRBJ2-3; D may be TRBD1 (6 bases). This CDR3 spans 16 amino acids. Germline V gene lookup returns CDR1 SGHRS and CDR2 YFSETQ. V was shortened by 4 bases and J by 0 bases, with 15 bases between the two germline ends. CDR3 residues: CASSKAGAQSTDTQYF. The CDR3 nucleotides are TGCGCCAGCAGCAAGGCAGGGGCCCAGAGCACAGATACGCAGTATTTT.

This chain joins TRBV5-1 and TRBJ2-1; 9 bases match TRBD1. The CDR3 consists of 16 residues. The trim removed 4 bases at V and 1 base at J, leaving 6 bases unmatched. Germline V lookup: CDR1 SGHRS, CDR2 YFSETQ. CDR3 sequence reads: CASSTGTGMSYNEQFF. The CDR3 region has the DNA TGCGCCAGCAGCACCGGGACAGGGATGTCCTACAATGAGCAGTTCTTC.